Each of the 11 T cell receptor beta chains below was sequenced from the same sample in a study of T cells after posttransplantation cyclophosphamide. Sequencing was performed with immunoSEQ multiplex PCR; in TCRdb, only in-frame clones are kept and a portion is missing. The table shows 25,000 to 35,000 clones, with roughly 90% occurring only once. What was sequenced was PBMCs. The receptors come from a woman aged 40 to 50 with a blood cancer, CMV-positive, and with a related stem cell donor.

The gene calls are TRBV12-5 and TRBJ1-4, with 9 bases matching TRBD1. Germline lookup yields CDR1 LGHNT and CDR2 FRNRAP. With V trimmed by 7 bases and J by 7 bases, 10 bases remained unmatched. This CDR3 comprises 15 residues. The CDR3 sequence: CASAAPGQGSEKLFF. The CDR3 nucleotides read TGTGCTAGTGCCGCCCCGGGACAGGGTTCTGAAAAACTGTTTTTT.

The genes are TRBV6-5 and TRBJ2-7; D gene unclear. Germline CDR1 reads MNHEY; CDR2 reads SVGAGI. CDR3 length: 11 amino acids. V gave up 0 bases and J gave up 9 bases, with 6 bases separating them. CDR3 sequence: CASSYSSVQYF. CDR3 DNA: TGTGCCAGCAGTTACTCATCAGTGCAGTACTTC.

The CDR3 DNA reads TGCGCCAGCAGGGACAGATTCTACGAGCAGTACTTC. This encodes CASRDRFYEQYF. This chain links TRBV10-2 with TRBJ2-7; the D gene is possibly TRBD1 (6 bases). Trimming removed 6 bases at V and 3 bases at J, with 9 bases between. The length of the CDR3 is 12 residues. Germline assignment: CDR1 WSHSY and CDR2 SAAADI.

The chain combines TRBV11-2 with TRBJ1-2; the D gene is possibly TRBD1 (5 bases). The CDR3 extends over 18 amino acids. V was pared by 1 base and J by 0 bases, with 18 bases between. Looked up from germline, CDR1 is SGHAT and CDR2 is FQNNGV. The CDR3 loop is CASSLVSGGRRANYGYTF. CDR3 DNA: TGTGCCAGCAGCTTAGTAAGCGGGGGTCGCCGAGCTAACTATGGCTACACCTTC.

The chain carries TRBV2 and TRBJ2-7, with 7 nucleotides matching TRBD1. The CDR3 contains 13 residues. Trimming cost V 5 bases and J 3 bases; bases outside gene matches: 4. CDR1 is SNHLY, CDR2 FYNNEI, per germline. CDR3 sequence: CASSPRQGYEQYF. In DNA form, the CDR3 reads TGTGCCAGCAGTCCACGACAGGGCTACGAGCAGTACTTC.

The chain carries TRBV28 and TRBJ2-3; 9 bases align to TRBD2. V shed 5 bases and J 4 bases; nucleotides not matched to a gene: 7. The CDR3 consists of 15 residues. Per the germline V gene, CDR1 is MDHEN and CDR2 is SYDVKM. CDR3 in DNA: TGTGCCAGCAGTCCGCCGGGCGGGGGGGCAGATACGCAGTATTTT. This encodes CASSPPGGGADTQYF.

This rearrangement joins TRBV10-2 to TRBJ1-1; possible D gene TRBD1, 5 bases. The CDR3 extends over 15 amino acids. Per the germline V gene, CDR1 is WSHSY and CDR2 is SAAADI. V lost 7 bases to trimming and J lost 0 bases, with 15 bases between them. CDR3 protein: CASINRGGMNTEAFF. DNA for the CDR3: TGCGCCAGCATAAATAGGGGTGGAATGAACACTGAAGCTTTCTTT.

The gene calls are TRBV4-1 and TRBJ1-2, with 8 bases matching TRBD1. Unmatched junction bases numbered 10, after V lost 3 bases and J lost 4 bases. The CDR3 length is 16 residues. Germline loops: CDR1 MGHRA, CDR2 YSYEKL. DNA of the CDR3: TGCGCCAGCAGCCATGCCCAGGGGGCGCGGGTCTATGGCTACACCTTC. Amino acids: CASSHAQGARVYGYTF.

The chain links TRBV6-5 to TRBJ2-7; 8 bases match TRBD2. Trimming took 5 bases from V and 2 from J; bases not matched to a gene: 8. Germline CDR1 MNHEY, CDR2 SVGAGI. The CDR3 runs 15 residues. The CDR3 here is CASSGPGGVTYEQYF. The CDR3 nucleotides are TGTGCCAGCAGTGGCCCCGGGGGGGTGACCTACGAGCAGTACTTC.

V gene TRBV4-1 combines with J gene TRBJ1-2, with D tentatively TRBD1 (5 bases). CDR1 is MGHRA and CDR2 is YSYEKL in the germline V gene. The CDR3 is 15 amino acids. Trimming cost V 1 base and J 2 bases, with 11 bases left between them. CDR3 DNA: TGCGCCAGCAGCCAAGTCTGGGGCGAGAACTATGGCTACACCTTC. Translation: CASSQVWGENYGYTF.

The rearrangement uses TRBV10-3 and TRBJ2-5; D may be TRBD1 (6 bases). CDR3 length: 13 residues. The germline V and J ends were trimmed by 8 bases and 2 bases, with 12 bases remaining between them. Germline CDR1 reads ENHRY; CDR2 reads SYGVKD. The CDR3 loop is CAIGQPPQETQYF. The CDR3 bases are TGTGCCATCGGACAGCCTCCTCAAGAGACCCAGTACTTC.